This entry concerns a single T cell receptor beta chain. TCRdb keeps only in-frame clones here, not all; method: immunoSEQ multiplex PCR. Among about 120,000 clones listed, more than 80% were seen once. The data are from a study of control samples from healthy donors and cancer patients. Trimming stripped 4 bases from V and 5 bases from J, with 14 bases between. CDR3 size: 14 residues. The V gene's germline CDR1 is SGHTA and CDR2 FQGNSA. The TCR was taken from a man aged 35 to 55 in good health. The sequenced sample was blood. The rearrangement links TRBV7-2 to TRBJ1-1, with D unresolved. CDR3 bases: TGTGCCAGCAGCTATCGGGCCAGTGGTACTGAAGCTTTCTTT. This translates into CASSYRASGTEAFF.